Each of the 8 T cell receptor beta chains below was sequenced from the same sample in a study of T cell responses to AZD1222 COVID-19 vaccine (dated by TCRdb to 2020 to 2023). The method behind the library was the immunoSEQ multiplex PCR assay. TCRdb took over this immuneACCESS table, retaining in-frame rearrangements with V and J assigned. Such tables are incomplete; in checked studies, under half of the missing clones stem from an unresolved V gene, and the remainder is unexplained. This sample holds 100,000 to 150,000 clones; just over 85% were observed only once. The top ten constitute 7.5% to 8% of the sample. The time point label corresponds to: baseline before first vaccination. Sequenced here: peripheral blood, sampled on day 0 of AZD1222 vaccination. These receptors all come from an adult in good health.

The CDR3 sequence is CASYNRHPNEKLFF. CDR3 sequence (DNA): TGTGCCAGTTATAACAGGCACCCTAATGAAAAACTGTTTTTT. V gene TRBV2 combines with J gene TRBJ1-4; D might be TRBD1 (5 bases). This CDR3 region has 14 residues. V was clipped by 9 bases and J by 3 bases, with 14 bases between them. The germline CDR1 and CDR2 sequences are SNHLY and FYNNEI.

The chain has TRBV19 and TRBJ2-7; D is uncertain. Deletions cut 3 bases from V and 1 base from J, with 7 bases between. Germline V gives CDR1 LNHDA, CDR2 SQIVND (reference sequence). CDR3 length equals 13 residues. CDR3 sequence: CASSMRISYEQYF. The DNA for the CDR3 is TGTGCCAGTAGTATGAGGATATCCTACGAGCAGTACTTC.

The chain links TRBV7-2 to TRBJ1-2; D call uncertain. This CDR3 region has 13 residues. Germline CDR1 reads SGHTA; CDR2 reads FQGNSA. Trimming left V 4 bases short and J 0 bases short, with 6 bases between. The CDR3 reads CASSSDPNYGYTF. The CDR3 DNA reads as TGTGCCAGCAGCTCTGACCCTAACTATGGCTACACCTTC.

This chain links TRBV9 with TRBJ2-2; D not certain. CDR3 length: 14 amino acids. Germline CDR1 and CDR2: SGDLS and YYNGEE. The germline V and J ends were trimmed by 0 bases and 4 bases, with 7 bases remaining between them. The CDR3 region is CASSVGQTTGELFF. Here the CDR3 DNA reads TGTGCCAGCAGCGTAGGCCAGACCACCGGGGAGCTGTTTTTT.

This chain uses TRBV10-1 with TRBJ1-5; tentatively, D is TRBD1 (5 bases). CDR3 size: 14 residues. Germline V gene data show CDR1 as WNHNN and CDR2 as SYGVQD (reference sequence). V was shortened by 9 bases and J by 1 base, with 13 bases between the two germline ends. This chain's CDR3 is CARRGGGSNQPQHF. The DNA for the CDR3 is TGCGCCAGAAGAGGTGGGGGGAGCAATCAGCCCCAGCATTTT.

The gene calls are TRBV7-9 and TRBJ1-6; possibly TRBD1 for D (6 bases). The CDR3 is 18 residues long. In germline, CDR1 is SEHNR, CDR2 FQNEAQ (reference sequence). Trimming removed 5 bases at V and 5 bases at J, with 22 bases between. The DNA of the CDR3 is TGTGCCAGCAGCCTGCGTCGTCCCGGACAGACAAATAATTCACCCCTCCACTTT. Protein: CASSLRRPGQTNNSPLHF.

This sequence joins TRBV6-5 and TRBJ2-1; D might be TRBD2 (5 bases). This CDR3 contains 13 residues. V shed 8 bases and J shed 7 bases, with 15 bases lying between them. Germline CDR1 MNHEY, CDR2 SVGAGI. The CDR3 loop is CASGETGGNEQFF. The CDR3 nucleotides are TGTGCCAGCGGGGAGACCGGTGGTAATGAGCAGTTCTTC.

CDR3 sequence reads: CASNPGSVASYNEQFF. The CDR3 nucleotides are TGTGCCAGCAACCCAGGAAGCGTAGCTTCCTACAATGAGCAGTTCTTC. This chain connects TRBV27 to TRBJ2-1; D remains ambiguous. CDR1 and CDR2 (germline): MNHEY, SMNVEV (reference sequence). Trimming shortened V by 7 bases and J by 1 base, and 17 bases separated the two germline ends. The CDR3 is made up of 16 amino acids.